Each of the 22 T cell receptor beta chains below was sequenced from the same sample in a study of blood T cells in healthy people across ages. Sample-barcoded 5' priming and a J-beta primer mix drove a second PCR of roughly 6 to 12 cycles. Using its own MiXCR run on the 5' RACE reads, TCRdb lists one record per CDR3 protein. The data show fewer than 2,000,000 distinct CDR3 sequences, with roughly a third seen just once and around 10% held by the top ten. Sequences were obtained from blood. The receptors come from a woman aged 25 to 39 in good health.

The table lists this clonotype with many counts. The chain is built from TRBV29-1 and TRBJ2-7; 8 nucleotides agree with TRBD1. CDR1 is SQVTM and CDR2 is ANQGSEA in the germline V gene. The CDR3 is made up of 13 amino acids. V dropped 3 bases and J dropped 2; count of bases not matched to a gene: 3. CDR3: CSVDGTGTYEQYF. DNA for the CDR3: TGCAGCGTTGACGGGACAGGAACCTACGAGCAGTACTTC.

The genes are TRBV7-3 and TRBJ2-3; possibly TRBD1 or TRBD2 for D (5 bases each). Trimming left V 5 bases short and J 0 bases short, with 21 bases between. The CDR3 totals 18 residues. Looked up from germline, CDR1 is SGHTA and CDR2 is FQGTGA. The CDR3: CASSLLGAGKKSTDTQYF. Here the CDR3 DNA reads TGTGCCAGCAGCCTCTTAGGGGCGGGCAAGAAAAGCACAGATACGCAGTATTTT.

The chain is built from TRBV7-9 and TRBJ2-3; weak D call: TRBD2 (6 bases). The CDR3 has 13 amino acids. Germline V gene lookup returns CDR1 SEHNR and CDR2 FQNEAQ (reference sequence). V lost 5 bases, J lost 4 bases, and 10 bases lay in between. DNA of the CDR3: TGTGCCAGCAGCATGTCGGGGGCAGATACGCAGTATTTT. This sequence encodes CASSMSGADTQYF.

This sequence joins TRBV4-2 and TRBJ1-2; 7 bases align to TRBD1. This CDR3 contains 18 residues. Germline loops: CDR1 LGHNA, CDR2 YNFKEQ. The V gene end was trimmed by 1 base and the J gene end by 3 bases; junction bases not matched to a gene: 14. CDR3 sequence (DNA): TGTGCCAGCAGCCAAGTATTCAACAGGGGCCCCGGAGACTATGGCTACACCTTC. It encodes CASSQVFNRGPGDYGYTF.

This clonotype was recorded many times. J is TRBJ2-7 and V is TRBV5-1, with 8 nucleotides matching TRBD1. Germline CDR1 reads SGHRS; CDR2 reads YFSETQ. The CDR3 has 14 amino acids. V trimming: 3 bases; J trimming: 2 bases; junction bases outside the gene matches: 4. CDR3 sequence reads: CASSSQGVAYEQYF. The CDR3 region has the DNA TGCGCCAGCAGCTCACAGGGGGTGGCCTACGAGCAGTACTTC.

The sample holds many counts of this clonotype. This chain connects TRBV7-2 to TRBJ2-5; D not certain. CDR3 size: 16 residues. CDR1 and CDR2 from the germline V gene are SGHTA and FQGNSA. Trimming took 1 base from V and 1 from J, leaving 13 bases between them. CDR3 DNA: TGTGCCAGCAGCTTAGGTACTAAAACGGCCCAAGAGACCCAGTACTTC. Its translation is CASSLGTKTAQETQYF.

In DNA, the CDR3 is TGTGCCAGCACGGCGCGGGCTGTTGGGGATACGCAGTATTTT. It translates to CASTARAVGDTQYF. V and J are TRBV3-1 and TRBJ2-3; tentative D call: TRBD2 (5 bases). Germline CDR1 LGHDT, CDR2 YNNKEL (reference sequence). Trimming left V 7 bases short and J 6 bases short, with 17 bases between. The CDR3 extends over 14 amino acids.

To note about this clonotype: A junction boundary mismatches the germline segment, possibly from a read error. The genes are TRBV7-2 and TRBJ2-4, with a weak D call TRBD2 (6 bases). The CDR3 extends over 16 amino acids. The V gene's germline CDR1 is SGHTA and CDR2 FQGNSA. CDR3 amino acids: CASSWRVLSGKNTQYF. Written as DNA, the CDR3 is TGTGCCAGCAGCTGGAGGGTACTTTCTGGCAAAAACACTCAGTACTTC.

The CDR3, as DNA: TGCAGTGCTAGAGGCGGGGGGAAAAACATTCAGTACTTC. Translated, it gives CSARGGGKNIQYF. The chain carries TRBV20-1 and TRBJ2-4, with 8 nucleotides matching TRBD2. The CDR3 runs to 13 residues. The ends lost 1 base at V and 4 bases at J; junction bases unmatched: 0. CDR1 and CDR2 from the germline V gene are DFQATT and SNEGSKA (reference sequence).

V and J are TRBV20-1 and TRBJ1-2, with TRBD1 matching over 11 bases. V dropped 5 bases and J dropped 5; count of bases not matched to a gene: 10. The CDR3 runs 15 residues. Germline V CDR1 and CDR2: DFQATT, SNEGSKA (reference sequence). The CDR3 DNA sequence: TGCAGTGCTGCTCGGACAGGGGGCGCCGGGTATGGCTACACCTTC. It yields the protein CSAARTGGAGYGYTF.

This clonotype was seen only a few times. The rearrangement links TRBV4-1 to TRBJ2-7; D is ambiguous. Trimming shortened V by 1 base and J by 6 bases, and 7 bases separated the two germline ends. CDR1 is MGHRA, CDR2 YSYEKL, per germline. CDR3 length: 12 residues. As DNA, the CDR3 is TGCGCCAGCAGCCAAGTTAATGGCGAGCAGTACTTC. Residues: CASSQVNGEQYF.

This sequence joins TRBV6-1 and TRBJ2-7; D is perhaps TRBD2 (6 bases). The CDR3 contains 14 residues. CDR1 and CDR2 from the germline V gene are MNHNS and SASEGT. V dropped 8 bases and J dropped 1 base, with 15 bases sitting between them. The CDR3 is CASEWGESSYEQYF. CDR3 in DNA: TGTGCCAGCGAGTGGGGGGAGAGTTCCTACGAGCAGTACTTC.

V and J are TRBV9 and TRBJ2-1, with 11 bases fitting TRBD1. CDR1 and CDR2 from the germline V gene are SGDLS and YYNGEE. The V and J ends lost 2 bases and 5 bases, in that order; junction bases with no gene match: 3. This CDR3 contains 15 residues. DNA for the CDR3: TGTGCCAGCAGCGTTCGGACAGGGGGCAACAATGAGCAGTTCTTC. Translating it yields CASSVRTGGNNEQFF.

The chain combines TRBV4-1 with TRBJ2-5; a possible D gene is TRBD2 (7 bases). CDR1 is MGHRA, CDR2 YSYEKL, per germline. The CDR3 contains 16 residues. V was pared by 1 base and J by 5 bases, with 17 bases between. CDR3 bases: TGCGCCAGCAGCCAAGGGGTAGGCGGGGGCACGGAGACCCAGTACTTC. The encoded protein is CASSQGVGGGTETQYF.

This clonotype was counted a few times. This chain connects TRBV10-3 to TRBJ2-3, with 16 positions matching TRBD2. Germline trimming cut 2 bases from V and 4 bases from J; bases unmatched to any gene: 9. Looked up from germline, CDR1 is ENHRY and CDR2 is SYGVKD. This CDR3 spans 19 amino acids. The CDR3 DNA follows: TGTGCCATCAGTGAGGCCCCGGGACTAGCGGGGGGGCGATCAGATACGCAGTATTTT. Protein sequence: CAISEAPGLAGGRSDTQYF.

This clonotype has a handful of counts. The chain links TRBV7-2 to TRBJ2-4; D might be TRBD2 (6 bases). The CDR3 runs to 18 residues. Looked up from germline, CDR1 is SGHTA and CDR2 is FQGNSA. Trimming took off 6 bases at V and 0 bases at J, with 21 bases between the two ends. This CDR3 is CASRKSVGGILAKNIQYF. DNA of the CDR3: TGTGCCAGCAGAAAATCCGTCGGGGGTATTCTAGCCAAAAACATTCAGTACTTC.

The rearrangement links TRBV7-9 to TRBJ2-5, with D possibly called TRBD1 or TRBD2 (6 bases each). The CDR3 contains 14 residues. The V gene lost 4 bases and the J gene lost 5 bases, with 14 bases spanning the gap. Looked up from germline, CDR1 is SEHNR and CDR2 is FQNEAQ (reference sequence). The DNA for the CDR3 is TGTGCCAGCAGCTCCTCGGGGGCCCGGGAGACCCAGTACTTC. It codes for CASSSSGARETQYF.

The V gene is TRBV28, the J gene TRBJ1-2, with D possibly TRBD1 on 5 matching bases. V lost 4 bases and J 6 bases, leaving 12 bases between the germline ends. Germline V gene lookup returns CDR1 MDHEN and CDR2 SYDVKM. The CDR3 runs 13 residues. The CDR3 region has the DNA TGTGCCAGCAGTTCCCCTCCCAGGGATGGCTACACCTTC. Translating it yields CASSSPPRDGYTF.

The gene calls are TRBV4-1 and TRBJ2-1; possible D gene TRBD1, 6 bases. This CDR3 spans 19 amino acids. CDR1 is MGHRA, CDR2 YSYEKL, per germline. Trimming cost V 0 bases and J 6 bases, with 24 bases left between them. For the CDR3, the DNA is TGCGCCAGCAGCCAAGAGGGGGCGCGCGTTCTAGTTAGTAGCAATGAGCAGTTCTTC. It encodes CASSQEGARVLVSSNEQFF.

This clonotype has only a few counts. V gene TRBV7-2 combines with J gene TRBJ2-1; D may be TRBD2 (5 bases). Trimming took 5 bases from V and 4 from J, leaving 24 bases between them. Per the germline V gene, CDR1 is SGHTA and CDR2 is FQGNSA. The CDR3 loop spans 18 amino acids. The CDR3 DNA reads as TGTGCCAGCAGCCGCTCGGGATCTTCCCGGCATTCATACAATGAGCAGTTCTTC. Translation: CASSRSGSSRHSYNEQFF.

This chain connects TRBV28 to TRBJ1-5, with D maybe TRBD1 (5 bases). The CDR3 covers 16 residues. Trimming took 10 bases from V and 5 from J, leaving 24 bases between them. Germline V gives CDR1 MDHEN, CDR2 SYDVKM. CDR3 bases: TGTGCCACCCAATCCCTGTTGGATACAGGTTATCAGCCCCAGCATTTT. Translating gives CATQSLLDTGYQPQHF.

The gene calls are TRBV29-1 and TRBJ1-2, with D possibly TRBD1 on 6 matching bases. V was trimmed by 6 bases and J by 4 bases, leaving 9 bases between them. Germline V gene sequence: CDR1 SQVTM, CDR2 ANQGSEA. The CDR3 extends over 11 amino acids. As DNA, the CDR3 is TGCAGCGTCGGACAGACCTATGGCTACACCTTC. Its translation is CSVGQTYGYTF.